This entry lists 23 T cell receptor beta chains sequenced from one sample in a study of vaccination and CD4 T cells after COVID-19. No antigen has been assigned to these receptors. Treatment described: roughly 10-day PBMC culture with coronavirus spike peptide pools or control peptides (ViraFEST assay). Oncomine TCR Beta short-read sequencing was applied to DNA from cultured CD4+ T cells. MiXCR was run by TCRdb on the PCR reads, yielding one entry per CDR3 protein. The sample comprises under 25,000 distinct CDR3 sequences, roughly 45% of which are singletons, and around 13% rests with the top ten. The sample consisted of CD4+ T cells from blood, cultured in vitro. These receptors came from a human donor who had recovered from COVID-19.

The chain joins TRBV7-9 to TRBJ1-2; 7 bases align to TRBD1. Germline lookup yields CDR1 SEHNR and CDR2 FQNEAQ (reference sequence). The CDR3 is 14 amino acids. V lost 2 bases to trimming and J lost 4 bases; unmatched junction nucleotides: 4. The CDR3 bases are TGTGCCAGCAGCTTACGAGGACAGGTCTATGGCTACACCTTC. The encoded protein is CASSLRGQVYGYTF.

This clonotype was counted only a few times. V is TRBV19 and J is TRBJ1-5; a possible D gene is TRBD1 (5 bases). Germline-derived CDR1 and CDR2 are LNHDA and SQIVND (reference sequence). V lost 3 bases, J lost 7 bases, and 13 bases lay in between. This CDR3 contains 14 residues. CDR3 sequence: CASSIQGTAQPQHF. DNA for the CDR3: TGTGCCAGTAGTATCCAGGGCACCGCGCAGCCCCAGCATTTT. Supplemented by reference TRBV19 and TRBJ1-5, the full variable domain reads DGGITQSPKYLFRKEGQNVTLSCEQNLNHDAMYWYRQDPGQGLRLIYYSQIVNDFQKGDIAEGYSVSREKKESFPLTVTSAQKNPTAFYLCASSIQGTAQPQHFGDGTRLSIL.

This chain connects TRBV20-1 to TRBJ2-2, with D perhaps matching TRBD1 or TRBD2 (6 bases each). Germline loops: CDR1 DFQATT, CDR2 SNEGSKA (reference sequence). The CDR3 covers 14 residues. V shed 6 bases and J shed 2 bases, with 13 bases lying between them. The CDR3 loop is CSARRGTNTGELFF. CDR3 nucleotide sequence: TGCAGTGCCCGGAGGGGGACTAACACCGGGGAGCTGTTTTTT.

The V call is TRBV7-2, the J call TRBJ2-5; a possible D gene is TRBD2 (5 bases). The CDR3 runs to 13 residues. The germline V and J ends were trimmed by 5 bases and 5 bases, with 12 bases remaining between them. Germline CDR1 reads SGHTA; CDR2 reads FQGNSA. CDR3: CASSPNKRETQYF. For the CDR3, the DNA is TGTGCCAGCAGCCCCAATAAGCGGGAGACCCAGTACTTC.

This clonotype was found a few times. This chain joins TRBV19 and TRBJ2-2; TRBD2 is a possible D gene (5 bases). CDR3 length: 15 amino acids. Germline CDR1 LNHDA, CDR2 SQIVND (reference sequence). V lost 8 bases and J lost 1, with 14 bases in between. In DNA form, the CDR3 reads TGTGCCAGTCGCGCGATGGCGGGGAACACCGGGGAGCTGTTTTTT. Its protein product is CASRAMAGNTGELFF.

This clonotype has a handful of counts. V and J are TRBV20-1 and TRBJ2-3, with D hard to call. V lost 5 bases, J lost 2 bases, and 11 bases lay in between. The CDR3 extends over 13 amino acids. Germline V CDR1 and CDR2: DFQATT, SNEGSKA (reference sequence). The CDR3 spells CSAHLRSTDTQYF. Written as DNA, the CDR3 is TGCAGTGCTCATTTGAGGTCCACAGATACGCAGTATTTT.

This clonotype was seen a few times. V usage is TRBV27 and J usage is TRBJ2-7, with 10 positions matching TRBD1. CDR3 length: 15 residues. Germline-derived CDR1 and CDR2 are MNHEY and SMNVEV (reference sequence). Losses at the gene ends were 5 bases for V and 1 base for J; bases not matched to a gene: 5. The CDR3 nucleotides are TGTGCCAGCAGTGCGCCGGGACAGGGGTCCTACGAGCAGTACTTC. Protein sequence: CASSAPGQGSYEQYF.

The chain links TRBV20-1 to TRBJ1-5; TRBD1 is a possible D gene (5 bases). V was clipped by 6 bases and J by 6 bases, with 18 bases between them. The V gene's germline CDR1 is DFQATT and CDR2 SNEGSKA (reference sequence). This CDR3 contains 14 residues. For the CDR3, the DNA is TGCAGTGCCACGGGGCAGGGTGGAGGTCAGCCCCAGCATTTT. Translation gives CSATGQGGGQPQHF.

The chain links TRBV7-9 to TRBJ1-4; 7 bases agree with TRBD1. The CDR3 extends over 13 amino acids. Trimming took 5 bases from V and 8 from J; bases not matched to a gene: 5. The germline CDR1 and CDR2 sequences are SEHNR and FQNEAQ (reference sequence). The CDR3 DNA reads as TGTGCCAGCAGCCGACAGGGCGGAGAAAAACTGTTTTTT. Translation: CASSRQGGEKLFF.

The chain couples TRBV5-4 to TRBJ2-7; TRBD1 matches 7 bases. Trimming at V came to 5 bases and at J to 3 bases, leaving 11 bases not matched to a gene. The germline V gene has CDR1 SGHNT and CDR2 YYREEE (reference sequence). CDR3 length: 15 amino acids. Here the CDR3 reads CASRHSTGLNYEQYF. DNA for the CDR3: TGTGCCAGCAGGCATTCGACAGGGTTGAACTACGAGCAGTACTTC. The entire variable domain, with the rest obtained from reference TRBV5-4 and TRBJ2-7, is as follows: ETGVTQSPTHLIKTRGQQVTLRCSSQSGHNTVSWYQQALGQGPQFIFQYYREEENGRGNFPPRFSGLQFPNYSSELNVNALELDDSALYLCASRHSTGLNYEQYFGPGTRLTVT.

The chain recombines TRBV7-2 with TRBJ2-5; D gene ambiguous. CDR3 length: 15 residues. Germline CDR1 reads SGHTA; CDR2 reads FQGNSA. V was clipped by 2 bases and J by 5 bases, with 15 bases between them. The CDR3 sequence is CASSLIGNSAETQYF. The CDR3 region has the DNA TGTGCCAGCAGCTTAATAGGGAATTCCGCGGAGACCCAGTACTTC. The full variable domain, in which reference TRBV7-2 and TRBJ2-5 provide the parts outside the CDR3, is GAGVSQSPSNKVTEKGKDVELRCDPISGHTALYWYRQSLGQGLEFLIYFQGNSAPDKSGLPSDRFSAERTGGSVSTLTIQRTQQEDSAVYLCASSLIGNSAETQYFGPGTRLLVL.

In its sample, this clonotype was seen a few times. V and J are TRBV24-1 and TRBJ1-2; 9 nucleotides match TRBD1. Germline-derived CDR1 and CDR2 are KGHDR and SFDVKD. After removal of 7 bases from V and 4 bases from J, the junction contained 6 bases not matched to a gene. The CDR3 length is 14 residues. The CDR3 here is CATSRTGQGYGYTF. CDR3 sequence (DNA): TGTGCCACCAGCAGAACGGGACAGGGCTATGGCTACACCTTC.

The chain links TRBV28 to TRBJ2-7; D gene unclear. V lost 2 bases and J 0 bases, leaving 8 bases between the germline ends. The CDR3 spans 14 residues. CDR1 and CDR2 from the germline V gene are MDHEN and SYDVKM. The CDR3 bases are TGTGCCAGCAGTTTAGGTGTCAACTCCTACGAGCAGTACTTC. Amino acids: CASSLGVNSYEQYF.

In its sample, this clonotype was seen a few times. The chain uses TRBV28 and TRBJ1-1, with TRBD1 as a possible D gene (5 bases). Trimming pared 6 bases from V and 11 bases from J, leaving 16 bases between. The CDR3 loop spans 12 amino acids. Germline lookup yields CDR1 MDHEN and CDR2 SYDVKM. CDR3 nucleotides: TGTGCCAGCAGGAGATCAGTCAGGGATGCTTTCTTT. Encoded protein: CASRRSVRDAFF.

This clonotype was seen only a few times. The CDR3 reads CASSSLGSETQYF. The DNA for the CDR3 is TGTGCCAGCAGCTCGCTAGGAAGTGAGACCCAGTACTTC. This chain connects TRBV7-2 to TRBJ2-5; the D is unclear. V dropped 4 bases and J dropped 5 bases, with 11 bases sitting between them. Germline V gene sequence: CDR1 SGHTA, CDR2 FQGNSA. This CDR3 has 13 amino acids.

The genes are TRBV6-5 and TRBJ2-7; D not resolved. Germline V gene lookup returns CDR1 MNHEY and CDR2 SVGAGI. V lost 0 bases and J lost 0, with 12 bases in between. CDR3 length equals 16 residues. CDR3 nucleotide sequence: TGTGCCAGCAGTTACTCAGCTGGTAAGCCCTCCTACGAGCAGTACTTC. Translated, it gives CASSYSAGKPSYEQYF.

The gene calls are TRBV30 and TRBJ1-1; D is uncertain. The V gene's germline CDR1 is GTSNPN and CDR2 SVGIG (reference sequence). This CDR3 spans 13 amino acids. V was pared by 0 bases and J by 1 base, with 6 bases between. The CDR3 protein is CAWSVQSNTEAFF. The DNA of the CDR3 is TGTGCCTGGAGTGTGCAGTCGAACACTGAAGCTTTCTTT.

The J gene is TRBJ1-6, the V gene TRBV18; D is ambiguous. Germline assignment: CDR1 KGHSH and CDR2 LQKENI. The CDR3 sequence is 15 residues long. V dropped 6 bases and J dropped 7 bases, with 16 bases sitting between them. CDR3: CASSSDQAQNSPLHF. CDR3 nucleotide sequence: TGTGCCAGCTCGTCTGACCAGGCACAGAATTCACCCCTCCACTTT.

This clonotype was found once. The gene calls are TRBV10-2 and TRBJ2-5; TRBD2 is a possible D gene (7 bases). V lost 4 bases to trimming and J lost 5 bases, with 26 bases between them. Germline V gives CDR1 WSHSY, CDR2 SAAADI. The CDR3 runs to 18 residues. DNA of the CDR3: TGCGCCAGCAGTGCCACGCGAGGGAGGGGGGGCCTTGTTGAGACCCAGTACTTC. Protein product: CASSATRGRGGLVETQYF.

This clonotype was observed a handful of times. The V and J genes are TRBV7-9 and TRBJ1-2, with 8 bases that match TRBD1. In germline, CDR1 is SEHNR, CDR2 FQNEAQ (reference sequence). This CDR3 comprises 18 residues. The V segment lost 2 bases and the J segment 5 bases; nucleotides outside the gene matches: 16. The CDR3 loop reads CASSLRDRQHGQGYGYTF. The CDR3 DNA follows: TGTGCCAGCAGCTTAAGGGACAGGCAACACGGCCAAGGATATGGCTACACCTTC. The full variable domain, completed using reference TRBV7-9 and TRBJ1-2, is DTGVSQNPRHKITKRGQNVTFRCDPISEHNRLYWYRQTLGQGPEFLTYFQNEAQLEKSRLLSDRFSAERPKGSFSTLEIQRTEQGDSAMYLCASSLRDRQHGQGYGYTFGSGTRLTVV.

The chain recombines TRBV12-3 or TRBV12-4 with TRBJ1-1, with 8 bases fitting TRBD1. The ends lost 5 bases at V and 0 bases at J; junction bases unmatched: 8. The CDR3 loop spans 16 amino acids. CDR3 coding DNA: TGTGCCAGCAGTCGAAGGACAGGGCCCATGAACACTGAAGCTTTCTTT. It encodes CASSRRTGPMNTEAFF.

The chain uses TRBV19 and TRBJ1-2; weak D call: TRBD1 (6 bases). Germline V gives CDR1 LNHDA, CDR2 SQIVND (reference sequence). This CDR3 has 17 residues. V was pared by 6 bases and J by 4 bases, with 24 bases between. The CDR3 region is CASSPQGLLFPPYGYTF. CDR3 in DNA: TGTGCCAGTAGCCCCCAGGGGCTATTGTTTCCTCCCTATGGCTACACCTTC.

This sequence joins TRBV2 and TRBJ2-7; D is ambiguous. The CDR3 is 11 residues long. Looked up from germline, CDR1 is SNHLY and CDR2 is FYNNEI. V was trimmed by 6 bases and J by 3 bases, leaving 6 bases between them. CDR3 in amino acids: CASSFLYEQYF. The CDR3, as DNA: TGTGCCAGCAGCTTCCTCTACGAGCAGTACTTC.